The 17 T cell receptor beta chains in this list originate from one sample, sequenced in a study of blood T cells in healthy people across ages. Combining a sample-barcoded 5' primer with a J-beta primer mix, a second PCR ran for roughly 7 to 12 cycles. TCRdb re-called the 5' RACE reads through MiXCR, storing one row per CDR3 protein. Among more than 1,400,000 distinct CDR3 sequences listed, around two fifths were seen once. Material for sequencing was blood. These receptors all come from a woman aged 18-29 years in good health.

This chain uses TRBV12-3 or TRBV12-4 with TRBJ2-7; 10 bases align to TRBD1. J lost 5 bases, V lost 6 bases, and 7 bases had no gene match. The CDR3 runs 14 residues. CDR3 residues: CASRVTGGFNEQYF. CDR3 nucleotides: TGTGCCAGCAGAGTGACAGGGGGCTTCAACGAGCAGTACTTC.

This chain joins TRBV12-3 or TRBV12-4 and TRBJ2-5, with D perhaps matching TRBD2 (6 bases). The V end lost 7 bases, the J end lost 5 bases, and 14 bases lay between the germline ends. The CDR3 totals 13 residues. The CDR3 sequence is CASTAEEGETQYF. For the CDR3, the DNA is TGTGCCAGCACCGCCGAGGAGGGGGAGACCCAGTACTTC.

The rearrangement uses TRBV24-1 and TRBJ2-7; D remains ambiguous. CDR1 is KGHDR and CDR2 is SFDVKD in the germline V gene. Trimming pared 11 bases from V and 5 bases from J, leaving 9 bases between. The CDR3 spans 10 residues. CDR3: CANRRNEQYF. CDR3 in DNA: TGTGCCAACCGAAGGAACGAGCAGTACTTC.

The chain joins TRBV20-1 to TRBJ1-5, with D uncertain. The germline CDR1 and CDR2 sequences are DFQATT and SNEGSKA (reference sequence). Deletions cut 3 bases from V and 3 bases from J, with 12 bases between. This CDR3 region has 14 residues. CDR3 nucleotides: TGCAGTGCTAGCAAGCGTGGAAACAATCAGCCCCAGCATTTT. Its protein product is CSASKRGNNQPQHF.

This clonotype was seen a handful of times. V usage is TRBV3-1 and J usage is TRBJ1-1, with 8 bases matching TRBD1. Germline V lookup: CDR1 LGHDT, CDR2 YNNKEL (reference sequence). Germline trimming cut 3 bases from V and 8 bases from J; bases unmatched to any gene: 5. The CDR3 totals 13 residues. The CDR3 DNA reads as TGTGCCAGCAGCCAGAACAGGGGGTTCGAAGCTTTCTTT. This sequence encodes CASSQNRGFEAFF.

This clonotype appeared a single time. The chain joins TRBV10-1 to TRBJ2-2; a weak D match, TRBD2 (6 bases). The CDR3 covers 14 residues. CDR1 and CDR2 from the germline V gene are WNHNN and SYGVQD (reference sequence). V was trimmed by 8 bases and J by 0 bases, leaving 10 bases between them. As DNA, the CDR3 is TGCGCCAGCCGGGGGTCCGCGAACACCGGGGAGCTGTTTTTT. This codes for CASRGSANTGELFF.

V and J are TRBV5-1 and TRBJ1-1, with a weak D call TRBD1 (6 bases). This CDR3 has 14 amino acids. Germline V gene data show CDR1 as SGHRS and CDR2 as YFSETQ. Trimming stripped 5 bases from V and 7 bases from J, with 18 bases between. The CDR3 DNA reads as TGCGCCAGCAGTCTGGGGGCGACGATCGGTGAAGCTTTCTTT. Protein: CASSLGATIGEAFF.

V is TRBV4-1 and J is TRBJ2-7; the D gene is possibly TRBD2 (6 bases). The CDR3 totals 15 residues. The V gene lost 1 base and the J gene lost 0 bases, with 10 bases spanning the gap. Germline CDR1 MGHRA, CDR2 YSYEKL. As DNA, the CDR3 is TGCGCCAGCAGCCAAGGTCCCGGGGGCTCCTACGAGCAGTACTTC. Residues: CASSQGPGGSYEQYF.

In DNA, the CDR3 is TGTGCCAGCAGTGATCTAGCGGAGGGAGGCACAGATACGCAGTATTTT. Residues: CASSDLAEGGTDTQYF. The chain is built from TRBV6-4 and TRBJ2-3, with TRBD2 matching 7 bases. Losses at the gene ends were 3 bases for V and 1 base for J; bases not matched to a gene: 7. The length of the CDR3 is 16 residues. Germline values: CDR1 MRHNA, CDR2 SNTAGT.

The V call is TRBV9, the J call TRBJ2-5; maybe TRBD1 (5 bases). The CDR3 extends over 12 amino acids. Germline CDR1 is SGDLS and CDR2 is YYNGEE. V lost 0 bases, J lost 9 bases, and 9 bases lay in between. The CDR3 DNA sequence: TGTGCCAGCAGCGTAGAGGGGCAGGCCCAGTACTTC. Amino acid sequence: CASSVEGQAQYF.

The rearrangement joins TRBV10-3 to TRBJ2-1, with 12 bases lining up with TRBD1. The CDR3 sequence is 16 residues long. CDR1 and CDR2 (germline): ENHRY, SYGVKD. J lost 7 bases, V lost 6 bases, and 10 bases had no gene match. The CDR3 DNA is TGTGCCATCAGGAACGATTGGGGACAGGGGGCTAATGAGCAGTTCTTC. Translation: CAIRNDWGQGANEQFF.

The genes are TRBV5-1 and TRBJ2-1; 13 bases align to TRBD2. This CDR3 has 16 residues. J was trimmed by 6 bases and V by 1 base; bases with no gene match: 4. Germline assignment: CDR1 SGHRS and CDR2 YFSETQ. The CDR3 loop is CASSLTSGGASNEQFF. CDR3 sequence (DNA): TGCGCCAGCAGCTTGACTAGCGGGGGGGCAAGCAATGAGCAGTTCTTC.

This clonotype was seen a few times. The chain links TRBV29-1 to TRBJ2-1; weak D call: TRBD1 (6 bases). Germline lookup yields CDR1 SQVTM and CDR2 ANQGSEA. The CDR3 is 16 residues long. In DNA form, the CDR3 reads TGCAGGGGGGCCAAAACCGGGACGGTGACCTACAATGAGCAGTTCTTC. Its protein product is CRGAKTGTVTYNEQFF.

This rearrangement joins TRBV6-5 to TRBJ2-7, with 9 bases aligning to TRBD1. Germline V CDR1 and CDR2: MNHEY, SVGAGI. The CDR3 has 14 amino acids. With V trimmed by 5 bases and J by 0 bases, 2 bases remained unmatched. The CDR3 DNA sequence: TGTGCCAGCAGTGAACAGGGGGCCTCCTACGAGCAGTACTTC. Amino acids: CASSEQGASYEQYF.

The chain employs TRBV7-2 and TRBJ2-7, with D possibly being TRBD1 or TRBD2 (5 bases each). This CDR3 comprises 14 residues. In germline, CDR1 is SGHTA, CDR2 FQGNSA. Trimming stripped 5 bases from V and 3 bases from J, with 14 bases between. CDR3 region: CASSAFRGDYEQYF. The CDR3 nucleotides read TGTGCCAGCAGCGCGTTTAGGGGAGACTACGAGCAGTACTTC.

V gene TRBV6-1 combines with J gene TRBJ2-2; D is undetermined. V was pared by 10 bases and J by 6 bases, with 21 bases between. CDR1 is MNHNS and CDR2 is SASEGT in the germline V gene. The CDR3 consists of 15 residues. CDR3 residues: CAIGSLAVAAGELFF. The CDR3 nucleotides are TGTGCCATAGGGTCCCTGGCCGTCGCGGCCGGGGAGCTGTTTTTT.

In its sample, this clonotype was seen a few times. V usage is TRBV29-1 and J usage is TRBJ1-2; unclear D gene. Between the trimmed V and J ends, which lost 5 bases and 2 bases, there was a span of 12 bases. The CDR3 length is 13 residues. From germline, CDR1 is SQVTM and CDR2 ANQGSEA. Here the CDR3 DNA reads TGCAGCGTTCCCCGGGGTACGAACTATGGCTACACCTTC. Amino acid sequence: CSVPRGTNYGYTF.